This T cell receptor beta chain was documented in a study of cytomegalovirus exposure and HLA in healthy donors. Study observations and caveats: Immune exposure information comprised only CMV serostatus. TCR association rates varied by HLA locus in a later analysis, with DRB1 highest and HLA-C lowest. Previous analysis showed most TCR beta V segments were productive about 87% or about 30% of the time. In a later analysis, the majority of CMV-associated beta chains seemingly showed HLA restriction.

Both 60 Vbeta primers and 13 Jbeta primers went into the PCR. Clones were read by immunoSEQ multiplex PCR, and TCRdb kept only the in-frame ones, dropping some. The sample holds about 120,000 clones; about four fifths are singletons and the top ten take approximately 4%. The CDR3 spans 16 residues. V was clipped by 1 base and J by 0 bases, with 15 bases between them. CDR1 is GTSNPN, CDR2 SVGIG, per germline (reference sequence). Notes on this clone: What it recognizes is unknown.

The sequencing sample was made of PBMCs. The rearrangement uses TRBV30 and TRBJ2-5, with D perhaps TRBD2 (6 bases). This receptor was obtained from a man younger than 40 in good health and CMV-seropositive. Written as DNA, the CDR3 is TGTGCCTGGAGTGCCCACCCGGGGGAGTACCAAGAGACCCAGTACTTC. Residues: CAWSAHPGEYQETQYF. The full variable domain, completed using reference TRBV30 and TRBJ2-5, is SQTIHQWPATLVQPVGSPLSLECTVEGTSNPNLYWYRQAAGRGLQLLFYSVGIGQISSEVPQNLSASRPQDRQFILSSKKLLLSDSGFYLCAWSAHPGEYQETQYFGPGTRLLVL.